The sequence of this T cell receptor (beta chain) was determined in a study of blood T cell repertoires in COVID-19. Study overall: Spain, Italy and the United States supplied samples that represented acute and convalescent COVID-19. Sources were T cells, B-cell-depleted T cells, or PBMCs; the material itself was cDNA or gDNA.

Trimming shortened V by 4 bases and J by 0 bases, and 13 bases separated the two germline ends. This CDR3 comprises 16 residues. Germline lookup yields CDR1 MDHEN and CDR2 SYDVKM. Original processing methods: Reference gene primer amplification in the assay estimated nucleated cell counts. Clones were sequenced by immunoSEQ multiplex PCR, and TCRdb holds only the in-frame ones, with some missing. From that table come the V and J calls and clone size; the DNA was used to work out D and trimming. The sample records roughly 200,000 clones, over 70% being singletons. This clone was seen a single time. The sequenced sample consisted of peripheral blood. The receptor comes from a woman aged 70 to 79 with acute or convalescent COVID-19. This chain connects TRBV28 to TRBJ2-1; possible D gene TRBD1, 5 bases. The CDR3 DNA follows: TGTGCCAGCAGTTCGAAAGGGGTTCCCTCCTACAATGAGCAGTTCTTC. Translation: CASSSKGVPSYNEQFF.